Each of the 13 T cell receptor beta chains below was sequenced from the same sample in a study of shared clonotypes between healthy human individuals. CD45RO-negative cells were positively selected for CCR7, leaving out terminally differentiated effector memory CD45RA+ cells. TCRdb's copy holds only in-frame clones and misses some; the assay was immunoSEQ multiplex PCR. The table lists about 2.2 million clones, around 93% of them singletons. The specimen sequenced was naive CD8+ T cells from PBMCs. Every receptor here comes from a man aged 18 to 30 in good health. Some clones in this sample may be carry-over from other donors' samples.

This chain connects TRBV28 to TRBJ2-7; D may be TRBD1 (6 bases). The germline V gene encodes CDR1 MDHEN and CDR2 SYDVKM. V was clipped by 5 bases and J by 4 bases, with 12 bases between them. The CDR3 runs to 13 residues. The CDR3 bases are TGTGCCAGCAGTGGGCAGGGGCTATACGAGCAGTACTTC. This translates into CASSGQGLYEQYF.

The chain is built from TRBV11-2 and TRBJ2-7; tentatively, D is TRBD2 (5 bases). V lost 2 bases and J lost 2, with 19 bases in between. The CDR3 has 17 amino acids. Germline CDR1 and CDR2: SGHAT and FQNNGV. The CDR3 nucleotides are TGTGCCAGCAGCTTATTGGCGGTTAGGACTGGGACCTACGAGCAGTACTTC. Its protein product is CASSLLAVRTGTYEQYF.

The chain links TRBV27 to TRBJ2-7, with 7 bases that match TRBD1. The V and J ends lost 5 bases and 5 bases, in that order; junction bases with no gene match: 9. The germline gives CDR1 MNHEY, CDR2 SMNVEV (reference sequence). The CDR3 has 14 residues. CDR3 DNA sequence: TGTGCCAGCAGTCCCGGACAGGTTGCCAACGAGCAGTACTTC. This sequence encodes CASSPGQVANEQYF.

The V call is TRBV7-6, the J call TRBJ2-1; TRBD1 or TRBD2 may be the D gene (6 bases each). Trimming stripped 1 base from V and 8 bases from J, with 18 bases between. Germline V lookup: CDR1 SGHVS, CDR2 FNYEAQ. The CDR3 is 16 amino acids. This chain's CDR3 is CASSLGKRYGGYEQFF. In nucleotides, the CDR3 is TGTGCCAGCAGCTTAGGAAAGCGGTACGGGGGCTATGAGCAGTTCTTC.

This clone was picked up one time. J is TRBJ1-2 and V is TRBV14; a weak D match, TRBD1 (5 bases). Trimming cost V 1 base and J 5 bases, with 14 bases left between them. Germline CDR1 is SGHDN and CDR2 is FVKESK. The CDR3 is 15 amino acids. CDR3 loop: CASSQGLDGGYGYTF. CDR3 DNA sequence: TGTGCCAGCAGCCAAGGCCTAGATGGGGGTTATGGCTACACCTTC.

The chain recombines TRBV7-9 with TRBJ1-1, with D perhaps TRBD1 (6 bases). CDR1 is SEHNR and CDR2 is FQNEAQ in the germline V gene (reference sequence). The CDR3 length is 15 residues. V lost 5 bases and J 7 bases, leaving 20 bases between the germline ends. Here the CDR3 DNA reads TGTGCCAGCAGCCCACAGCTGTGGCAGGGGAGTGAAGCTTTCTTT. Translating gives CASSPQLWQGSEAFF.

The V call is TRBV13, the J call TRBJ2-1, with 16 bases lining up with TRBD2. Germline V lookup: CDR1 PRHDT, CDR2 FYEKMQ (reference sequence). V was pared by 5 bases and J by 9 bases, with 7 bases of the junction left unmatched. There are 16 residues in the CDR3. The DNA for the CDR3 is TGTGCCAGCAGCCTCGGGACTAGCGGGAGGGCCGGTGAGCAGTTCTTC. Protein product: CASSLGTSGRAGEQFF.

This rearrangement joins TRBV4-3 to TRBJ2-5; 8 bases match TRBD2. This CDR3 region has 15 residues. V dropped 1 base and J dropped 4; count of bases not matched to a gene: 5. Germline assignment: CDR1 LGHNA and CDR2 YSLEER. CDR3 region: CASSQGSLAGETQYF. CDR3 nucleotides: TGCGCCAGCAGCCAAGGTTCCCTAGCGGGAGAGACCCAGTACTTC.

V usage is TRBV2 and J usage is TRBJ2-7; 7 bases are shared with TRBD1. The junction had 6 bases not matched to a gene; V was cut back by 7 bases and J by 3 bases. Germline V gives CDR1 SNHLY, CDR2 FYNNEI. The CDR3 length is 13 residues. The CDR3 region has the DNA TGTGCCAGCACCGGGACAGCCCGCTACGAGCAGTACTTC. Translated: CASTGTARYEQYF.

This clone has a single count. The gene calls are TRBV11-1 and TRBJ2-7; unclear D gene. The V and J ends lost 3 bases and 3 bases respectively, with 12 bases between them. CDR3 length: 14 residues. Germline V lookup: CDR1 SGHAT, CDR2 FQDESV (reference sequence). The CDR3 coding sequence is TGTGCCAGCAGCTTTGGACGAGACCTCTACGAGCAGTACTTC. It translates to CASSFGRDLYEQYF.

This clone has only one observation. V is TRBV6-4 and J is TRBJ1-1; no clear D gene. The CDR3 runs to 13 residues. Deletions cut 4 bases from V and 4 bases from J, with 10 bases between. Germline CDR1 is MRHNA and CDR2 is SNTAGT. For the CDR3, the DNA is TGTGCCAGCAGTGCGGGCCCGGGCACTGAAGCTTTCTTT. Translated: CASSAGPGTEAFF.

The chain joins TRBV9 to TRBJ1-1; D might be TRBD1 (5 bases). V lost 4 bases, J lost 0 bases, and 13 bases lay in between. The germline gives CDR1 SGDLS, CDR2 YYNGEE. The CDR3 covers 15 residues. The CDR3 reads CASSTHTGLNTEAFF. Written as DNA, the CDR3 is TGTGCCAGCAGCACCCACACAGGCCTGAACACTGAAGCTTTCTTT.

V is TRBV12-5 and J is TRBJ2-4; 9 positions match TRBD2. J was trimmed by 2 bases and V by 7 bases; bases with no gene match: 9. This CDR3 has 16 amino acids. The germline V gene encodes CDR1 LGHNT and CDR2 FRNRAP. CDR3 DNA: TGTGCTAGTGCCCCGGGACTAGCCTCGACCAAAAACATTCAGTACTTC. Its translation: CASAPGLASTKNIQYF.